This TCR beta chain was captured by sequencing in a study of T cell responses to AZD1222 COVID-19 vaccine (dated by TCRdb to the early 2020s). Some background on the complete study: A total of 230 or so trial participants underwent TCR sequencing, of whom some 210 received two doses of AZD1222 and about 25 received two doses of the MenACWY control vaccine. Trial participants were enrolled by age into 18-55, 56-69 and 70-plus year subgroups, with roughly 160, 29 and 62 TCR-sequenced participants respectively. Beyond this particular receptor, the publication reports: The 56-69-year group was small, and its depth increase did not reach significance, likely because of low power. Reportedly, almost half of the unique spike-specific TCRs recognized epitopes lying outside the regions that are mutated in the B.1.351 and B.1.1.7 variants. Vaccine-associated CD4 TCRs spanned the whole spike protein, with dominant responses in regions 160-218 and 743-854. Participants were mostly white British, with more females than males. The authors suggested clonal diversity may have been underestimated. Because no day 14 peak-response samples were available, repertoires were characterized only after the peak T cell response. A significant rise in spike-specific TCR breadth and depth was observed after two AZD1222 doses relative to day 0 and relative to MenACWY recipients. Conclusions about previously exposed vaccinees are limited, since just a handful of AZD1222 recipients were seropositive for SARS-CoV-2 at baseline.

The time point label, as the study defines it: about 28 days (+/-7) after the second vaccine dose. The treatment or condition label, as the study defines it: meningococcal conjugate vaccine given as trial control. Vaccinee samples came from UK trials COV001 and COV002, including a single-blind randomized controlled phase 2/3 trial of AZD1222 (ChAdOx1 nCoV-19) in healthy adults. Trial participant PBMC samples were collected at day 0 and day 28 after the second dose for TCRbeta chain sequencing. From the germline V gene, CDR1 is SGHVS and CDR2 is FQNEAQ. Relative to germline, V is missing 5 bases and J is missing 3 bases, with 11 bases of the junction outside any gene match. From the cysteine up to the phenylalanine, the CDR3 has a length of 16 residues. Only the CDR3 portion is preserved as DNA: 48 bases, with reading frame beginning at the first base. The CDR3 regions of human TCRbeta chains were subjected to immunosequencing. Per the original workflow: Repertoire TCRs were matched against a reference library of SARS-CoV-2-specific TCRs generated with the MIRA antigen-specificity platform. Breadth was defined as the fraction of unique TCRs that were SARS-CoV-2-associated. Depth was defined as the fraction of total T cells that were SARS-CoV-2-associated. Each spike-specific TCR was assigned to its reactive spike region and to a CD4 or CD8 class using the MIRA data. Log10-transformed breadth and depth values were compared by one-way ANOVA with Sidak's multiple comparisons tests. This is the immuneACCESS table as TCRdb keeps it, with only in-frame sequences that have V and J called. A part of the clones is gone; compared with another copy, unresolved V genes explain less than half, and the rest is unexplained. The DNA was the basis for D and trimming; V, J and clone size are from that table. Recorded for this sample are 60,000 to 85,000 clones; more than 70% of them occurred a single time. Around 4.4% of the sample rests with the top ten.

Concerning this clone: Its specific antigen is unknown. No much larger clone exists at a distance of one base, and base qualities are not known.

The TCR sequence derives from an adult who received the MenACWY meningococcal vaccine as a control. The sequences come from peripheral blood, collected 28 days after the second dose of the MenACWY control vaccine. The V and J segments used are TRBV7-8 and TRBJ2-7; 9 middle bases align to TRBD1. The nucleotide sequence reads as follows: TGTGCCAGCAGCCGAGGGACAGGGACCCGATTCTACGAGCAGTACTTC. This codes for CASSRGTGTRFYEQYF.